Below are 3 T cell receptor beta chains sequenced from a single sample in a study of prognosis after radiotherapy for stage I lung cancer. Researchers used two-round multiplex PCR to amplify TCR beta CDR3 starting from genomic DNA. Initially, in first-round PCR, primers specific to each TRBV and TRBJ gene were used. TCRdb re-called the multiplex PCR reads through MiXCR, storing one row per CDR3 protein. Here the sample spans more than 30,000 distinct CDR3 sequences, about 42% being singletons. The sequenced sample was PBMCs, obtained before or after stereotactic body radiation therapy (not recorded which). The receptors stem from a donor at least 50 years old with non-small cell lung cancer.

Many counts were recorded for this clonotype. The chain employs TRBV30 and TRBJ1-6, with D hard to call. The CDR3 totals 13 residues. CDR1 GTSNPN and CDR2 SVGIG come from the germline V gene (reference sequence). Trimming pared 1 base from V and 5 bases from J, leaving 6 bases between. The CDR3 sequence is CAWSGGDNSPLHF. The CDR3 region has the DNA TGTGCCTGGAGTGGGGGTGATAATTCACCCCTCCACTTT. Filled out from reference TRBV30 and TRBJ1-6, the complete variable domain reads SQTIHQWPATLVQPVGSPLSLECTVEGTSNPNLYWYRQAAGRGLQLLFYSVGIGQISSEVPQNLSASRPQDRQFILSSKKLLLSDSGFYLCAWSGGDNSPLHFGNGTRLTVT.

V gene TRBV20-1 combines with J gene TRBJ2-7; TRBD2 agrees at 10 bases. This CDR3 is 11 amino acids long. V was clipped by 6 bases and J by 8 bases; unmatched bases: 4. Germline V gene sequence: CDR1 DFQATT, CDR2 SNEGSKA (reference sequence). CDR3 region: CSALAGHQQYF. The CDR3 DNA reads as TGCAGTGCACTAGCGGGACACCAGCAGTACTTC.

There are a few counts of this clonotype. A read error is possible here, since a much larger clone lies one base away. The V and J genes are TRBV28 and TRBJ2-5; the D gene is possibly TRBD1 (6 bases). CDR1 and CDR2 from the germline V gene are MDHEN and SYDVKM. The CDR3 totals 12 residues. Trimming removed 5 bases at V and 12 bases at J, with 16 bases between. The CDR3 DNA is TGTGCCAGCAGTCCCACCTCAGGGGTCAAGTACTTC. It is translated as CASSPTSGVKYF.